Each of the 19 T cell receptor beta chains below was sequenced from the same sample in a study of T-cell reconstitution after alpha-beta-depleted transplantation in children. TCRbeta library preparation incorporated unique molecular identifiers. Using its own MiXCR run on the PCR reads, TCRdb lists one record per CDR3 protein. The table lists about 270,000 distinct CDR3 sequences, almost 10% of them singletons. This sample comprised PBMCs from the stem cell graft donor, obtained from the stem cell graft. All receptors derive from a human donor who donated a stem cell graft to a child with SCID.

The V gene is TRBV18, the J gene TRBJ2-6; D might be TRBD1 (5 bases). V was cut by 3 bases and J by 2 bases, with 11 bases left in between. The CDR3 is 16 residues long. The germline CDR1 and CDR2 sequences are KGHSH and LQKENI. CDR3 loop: CASSPFQGAGANVLTF. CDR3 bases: TGTGCCAGCTCACCCTTCCAGGGCGCTGGGGCCAACGTCCTGACTTTC. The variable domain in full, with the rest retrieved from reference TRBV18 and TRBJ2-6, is NAGVMQNPRHLVRRRGQEARLRCSPMKGHSHVYWYRQLPEEGLKFMVYLQKENIIDESGMPKERFSAEFPKEGPSILRIQQVVRGDSAAYFCASSPFQGAGANVLTFGAGSRLTVL.

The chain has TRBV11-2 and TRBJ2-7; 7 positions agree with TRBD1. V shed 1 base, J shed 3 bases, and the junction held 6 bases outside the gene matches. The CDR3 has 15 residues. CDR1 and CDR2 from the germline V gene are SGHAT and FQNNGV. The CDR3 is CASSLGGGRHYEQYF. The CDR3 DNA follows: TGTGCCAGCAGCTTAGGAGGGGGCAGACACTACGAGCAGTACTTC.

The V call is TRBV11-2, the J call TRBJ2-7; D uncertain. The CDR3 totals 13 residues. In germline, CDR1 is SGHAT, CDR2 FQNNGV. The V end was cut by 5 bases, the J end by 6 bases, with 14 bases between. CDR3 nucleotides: TGTGCCAGCAGCCCGTCCCGGGCCAGCGAGCAGTACTTC. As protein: CASSPSRASEQYF.

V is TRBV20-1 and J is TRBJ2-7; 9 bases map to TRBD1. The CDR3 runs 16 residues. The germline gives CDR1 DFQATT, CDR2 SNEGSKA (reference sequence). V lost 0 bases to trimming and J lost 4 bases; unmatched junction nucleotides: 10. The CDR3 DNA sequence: TGCAGTGCTAGAGAGAATATGGGGACAGGGCTGTACGAGCAGTACTTC. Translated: CSARENMGTGLYEQYF.

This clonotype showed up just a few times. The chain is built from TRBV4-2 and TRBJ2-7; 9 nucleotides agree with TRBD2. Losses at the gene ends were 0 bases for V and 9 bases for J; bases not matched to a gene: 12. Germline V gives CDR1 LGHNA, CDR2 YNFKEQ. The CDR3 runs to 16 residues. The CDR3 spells CASSQELAGRERVQYF. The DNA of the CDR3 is TGTGCCAGCAGCCAAGAGCTAGCGGGGAGAGAAAGAGTGCAGTACTTC.

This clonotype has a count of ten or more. CDR3: CASSLKGGDEQFF. The CDR3 DNA sequence: TGTGCCAGCAGCTTAAAAGGTGGGGATGAGCAGTTCTTC. The chain recombines TRBV7-3 with TRBJ2-1, with no clear D. This CDR3 has 13 residues. The germline gives CDR1 SGHTA, CDR2 FQGTGA. Trimming pared 1 base from V and 8 bases from J, leaving 9 bases between.

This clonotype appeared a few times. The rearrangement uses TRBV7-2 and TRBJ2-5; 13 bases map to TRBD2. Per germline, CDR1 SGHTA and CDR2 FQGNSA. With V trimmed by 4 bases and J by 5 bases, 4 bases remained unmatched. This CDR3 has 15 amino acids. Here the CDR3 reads CASSWTSGGGETQYF. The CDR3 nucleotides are TGTGCCAGCAGCTGGACTAGCGGGGGTGGTGAGACCCAGTACTTC. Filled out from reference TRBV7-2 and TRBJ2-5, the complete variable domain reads GAGVSQSPSNKVTEKGKDVELRCDPISGHTALYWYRQSLGQGLEFLIYFQGNSAPDKSGLPSDRFSAERTGGSVSTLTIQRTQQEDSAVYLCASSWTSGGGETQYFGPGTRLLVL.

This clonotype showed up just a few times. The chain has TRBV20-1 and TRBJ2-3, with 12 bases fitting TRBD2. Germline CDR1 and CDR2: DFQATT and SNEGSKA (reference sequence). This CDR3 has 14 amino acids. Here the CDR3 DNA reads TGCAAACCACTAGCGGGGGGATCGACAGATACGCAGTATTTT. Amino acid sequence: CKPLAGGSTDTQYF.

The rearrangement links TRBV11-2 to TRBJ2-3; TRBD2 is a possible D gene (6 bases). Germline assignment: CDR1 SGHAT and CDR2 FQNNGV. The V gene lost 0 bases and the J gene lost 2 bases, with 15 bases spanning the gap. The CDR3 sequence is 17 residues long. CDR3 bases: TGTGCCAGCAGCTTAGAATACGGGGGAGTAGCCACAGATACGCAGTATTTT. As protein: CASSLEYGGVATDTQYF.

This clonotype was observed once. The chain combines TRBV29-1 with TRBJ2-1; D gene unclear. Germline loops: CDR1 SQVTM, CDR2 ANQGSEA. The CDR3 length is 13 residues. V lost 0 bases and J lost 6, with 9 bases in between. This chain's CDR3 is CSVEDLGTNEQFF. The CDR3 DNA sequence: TGCAGCGTTGAAGATCTAGGTACCAATGAGCAGTTCTTC.

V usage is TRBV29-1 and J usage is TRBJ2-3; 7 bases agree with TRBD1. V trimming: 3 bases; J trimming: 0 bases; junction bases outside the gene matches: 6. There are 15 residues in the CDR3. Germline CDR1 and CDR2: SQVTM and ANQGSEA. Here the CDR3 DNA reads TGCAGCGTTGATACCGGGACAGTAAGCACAGATACGCAGTATTTT. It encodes CSVDTGTVSTDTQYF.

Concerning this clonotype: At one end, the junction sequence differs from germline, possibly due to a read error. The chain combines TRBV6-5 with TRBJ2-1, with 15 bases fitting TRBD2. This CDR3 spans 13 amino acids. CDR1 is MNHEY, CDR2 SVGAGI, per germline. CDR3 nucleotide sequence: TGTGCCAGCAGTTCCGGGACTAGCGGGGGGTCGCCCTTC. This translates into CASSSGTSGGSPF.

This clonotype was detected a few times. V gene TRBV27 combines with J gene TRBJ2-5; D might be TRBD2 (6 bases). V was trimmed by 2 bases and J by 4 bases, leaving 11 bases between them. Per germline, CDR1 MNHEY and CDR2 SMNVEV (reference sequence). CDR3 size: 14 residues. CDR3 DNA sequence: TGTGCCAGCAGTTTAGCGGGACGAGCAGAGACCCAGTACTTC. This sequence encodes CASSLAGRAETQYF.

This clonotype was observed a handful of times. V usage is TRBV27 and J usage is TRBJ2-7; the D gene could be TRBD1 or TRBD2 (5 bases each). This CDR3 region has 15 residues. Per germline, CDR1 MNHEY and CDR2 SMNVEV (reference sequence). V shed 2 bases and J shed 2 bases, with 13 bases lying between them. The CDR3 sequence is CASSLGGRVAYEQYF. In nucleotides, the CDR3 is TGTGCCAGCAGTTTAGGGGGACGCGTAGCCTACGAGCAGTACTTC.

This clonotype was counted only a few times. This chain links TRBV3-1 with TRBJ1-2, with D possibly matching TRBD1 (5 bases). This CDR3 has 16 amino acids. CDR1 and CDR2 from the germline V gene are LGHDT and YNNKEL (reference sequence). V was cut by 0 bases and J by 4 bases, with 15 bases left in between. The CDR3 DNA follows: TGTGCCAGCAGCCAAGATCGGCGGGCAGGGATCTATGGCTACACCTTC. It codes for CASSQDRRAGIYGYTF.

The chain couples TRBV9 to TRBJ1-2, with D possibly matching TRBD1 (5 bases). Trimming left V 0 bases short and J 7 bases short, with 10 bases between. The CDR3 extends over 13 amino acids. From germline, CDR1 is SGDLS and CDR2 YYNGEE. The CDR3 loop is CASSVGRDAGYTF. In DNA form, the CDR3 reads TGTGCCAGCAGCGTAGGAAGGGACGCTGGCTACACCTTC.

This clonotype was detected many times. The CDR3 region is CASSSDRIQETQYF. The DNA of the CDR3 is TGTGCCAGCAGTTCGGACAGGATCCAAGAGACCCAGTACTTC. The genes are TRBV6-5 and TRBJ2-5; the match to TRBD1 covers 7 bases. Germline-derived CDR1 and CDR2 are MNHEY and SVGAGI. The CDR3 is 14 amino acids. With 4 bases clipped from V and 1 base from J, the junction kept 3 bases outside the gene matches.

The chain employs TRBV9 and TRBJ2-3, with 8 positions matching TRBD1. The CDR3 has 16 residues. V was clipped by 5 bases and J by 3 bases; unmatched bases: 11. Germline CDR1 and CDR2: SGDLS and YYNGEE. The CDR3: CASSFGQGRPTDTQYF. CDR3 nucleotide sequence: TGTGCCAGCAGTTTTGGACAGGGACGGCCTACAGATACGCAGTATTTT.

DNA of the CDR3: TGTGCCAGCAGTTTTCCAGGGGGTAAGAACACTGAAGCTTTCTTT. Its protein product is CASSFPGGKNTEAFF. The chain recombines TRBV12-3 or TRBV12-4 with TRBJ1-1; 7 nucleotides line up with TRBD1. J gave up 1 base and V 3 bases, and 5 bases lay outside the gene matches. This CDR3 contains 15 residues.